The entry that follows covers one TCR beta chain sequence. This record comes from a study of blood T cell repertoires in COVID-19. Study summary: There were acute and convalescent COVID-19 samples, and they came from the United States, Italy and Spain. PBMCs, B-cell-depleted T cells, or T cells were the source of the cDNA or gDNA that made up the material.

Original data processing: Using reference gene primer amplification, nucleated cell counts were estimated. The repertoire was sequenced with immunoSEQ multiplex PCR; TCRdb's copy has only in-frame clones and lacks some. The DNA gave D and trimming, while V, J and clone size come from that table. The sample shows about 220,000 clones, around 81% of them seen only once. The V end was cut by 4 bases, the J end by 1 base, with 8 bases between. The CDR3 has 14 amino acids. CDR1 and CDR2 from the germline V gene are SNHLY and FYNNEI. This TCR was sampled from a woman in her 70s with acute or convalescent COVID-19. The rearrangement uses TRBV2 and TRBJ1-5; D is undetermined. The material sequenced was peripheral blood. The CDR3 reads CASSGPGSNQPQHF. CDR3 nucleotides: TGTGCCAGCAGTGGCCCGGGGAGCAATCAGCCCCAGCATTTT.